The present TCR beta chain was sequenced within a study of T cell responses to AZD1222 COVID-19 vaccine. Broader study findings: Donors were mostly white British, more females; clonal diversity possibly underestimated.

The V gene lost 4 bases and the J gene lost 7 bases, with 18 bases spanning the gap. Germline CDR1 and CDR2: SGHRS and YFSETQ. There are 15 residues in the CDR3. Turning to this clone: Its specificity is not known.

TCRdb's table, derived via immunoSEQ multiplex PCR, lists solely in-frame clones and lacks some. This repertoire shows roughly 120,000 clones, nearly 90% found once; its top ten account for approximately 3%. The chain is built from TRBV5-1 and TRBJ1-5; D is perhaps TRBD1 (5 bases). The receptor comes from an adult in good health. The specimen comprised peripheral blood, sampled on day 0 of AZD1222 vaccination. CDR3 sequence: CASSPDGDAMQPQHF. CDR3 bases: TGCGCCAGCAGCCCGGACGGGGACGCTATGCAGCCCCAGCATTTT.